This TCR beta chain was captured in a study of monozygotic twins with inflammatory bowel disease. Findings and caveats of the study: Results did not support any single strong IBD-associated signal or clonotype.

TCRdb reprocessed the 5' RACE reads, keeping one entry per CDR3 protein, no DNA. The sample shows roughly 150,000 distinct CDR3 sequences, and around 1.2% sits with its ten largest clones. Details on this clonotype: The target antigen is unknown.

Germline lookup yields CDR1 LNHNV and CDR2 YYDKDF (reference sequence). The CDR3 runs to 15 residues. The sequencing sample was made of blood. The clonotype originates from a human donor with ulcerative colitis or Crohn's disease, or a healthy co-twin of an affected twin (not recorded which). This chain links TRBV15 with TRBJ1-5; TCRdb calls TRBD1, which cannot be checked without DNA. The chain's CDR3 is CATSREQGSNQPQHF.